One sample yielded the 8 T cell receptor beta chains listed below, sequenced in a study of T cell repertoires in cytomegalovirus infection (dated by TCRdb to the late 2010s). Sequencing was performed on an Illumina HiSeq 1500. TCRdb took the public reads, trimmed them with fastp at Q25, ran MiXCR for clone calling and kept in-frame beta chains. Rows with a matching CDR3 protein are joined into one entry that keeps the most common DNA and genes. The sample profile shows approximately 500,000 distinct CDR3 sequences; roughly 12% of them were found once. Of the sample, more than 8.5% falls within the top ten clones. Sample: PBMCs. The receptor source for this set is a human donor in good health (CMV status not recorded). Some clones in this sample may be carry-over from other donors' samples.

This clonotype appeared a few times. The chain employs TRBV29-1 and TRBJ2-7, with 9 bases aligning to TRBD2. The germline gives CDR1 SQVTM, CDR2 ANQGSEA. The CDR3 covers 13 residues. V shed 0 bases, J shed 9 bases, and the junction held 6 bases outside the gene matches. The CDR3 spells CSVEDGRRGGQYF. DNA for the CDR3: TGCAGCGTTGAAGATGGGCGGCGGGGGGGGCAGTACTTC.

This clonotype appeared many times. The rearrangement uses TRBV5-4 and TRBJ1-1; weak D call: TRBD1 (5 bases). The V and J ends lost 4 bases and 3 bases respectively, with 16 bases between them. The germline gives CDR1 SGHNT, CDR2 YYREEE (reference sequence). The CDR3 extends over 15 amino acids. CDR3 protein: CASSRAAGPYTEAFF. In DNA, the CDR3 is TGTGCCAGCAGCAGGGCCGCGGGACCCTACACTGAAGCTTTCTTT.

At least ten counts were recorded for this clonotype. This could be a read error, since a much larger clone is one nucleotide away. The chain has TRBV13 and TRBJ2-2; D is perhaps TRBD1 (5 bases). Trimming stripped 3 bases from V and 7 bases from J, with 6 bases between. Germline CDR1 PRHDT, CDR2 FYEKMQ (reference sequence). The CDR3 sequence is 12 residues long. The CDR3 reads CASSFRDGELFF. The CDR3, as DNA: TGTGCCAGCAGCTTCAGGGACGGGGAGCTGTTTTTT.

This clonotype was counted ten times or more. The chain combines TRBV2 with TRBJ2-1; no clear D gene. The V gene lost 4 bases and the J gene lost 5 bases, with 12 bases spanning the gap. Per germline, CDR1 SNHLY and CDR2 FYNNEI. The CDR3 loop spans 14 amino acids. The CDR3 reads CASSGTTTHNEQFF. In DNA, the CDR3 is TGTGCCAGCAGTGGGACCACGACCCACAATGAGCAGTTCTTC. Supplemented by reference TRBV2 and TRBJ2-1, the full variable domain reads EPEVTQTPSHQVTQMGQEVILRCVPISNHLYFYWYRQILGQKVEFLVSFYNNEISEKSEIFDDQFSVERPDGSNFTLKIRSTKLEDSAMYFCASSGTTTHNEQFFGPGTRLTVL.

The sample holds many counts of this clonotype. V and J are TRBV2 and TRBJ1-1, with 8 bases matching TRBD1. CDR3 length equals 14 residues. Germline loops: CDR1 SNHLY, CDR2 FYNNEI. J was trimmed by 9 bases and V by 5 bases; bases with no gene match: 11. The CDR3 loop is CASSIQGTGVKAFF. In nucleotides, the CDR3 is TGTGCCAGCAGTATCCAAGGGACAGGCGTCAAAGCTTTCTTT.

The chain carries TRBV7-6 and TRBJ2-4; D call uncertain. This CDR3 has 15 amino acids. V was trimmed by 5 bases and J by 3 bases, leaving 14 bases between them. Germline CDR1 SGHVS, CDR2 FNYEAQ. In DNA, the CDR3 is TGTGCCAGCAGCCCCCAGTGGGCGGACAAAAACATTCAGTACTTC. The encoded protein is CASSPQWADKNIQYF.

This clonotype was observed at least ten times. The J gene is TRBJ1-6, the V gene TRBV12-3 or TRBV12-4, with 7 bases that match TRBD1. V shed 6 bases and J 9 bases; nucleotides not matched to a gene: 8. The CDR3 is 14 amino acids. The CDR3 coding sequence is TGTGCCAGCAGCCTGTGGACAGGAGGTTCACCCCTCCACTTT. Translated, it gives CASSLWTGGSPLHF.

This clonotype appeared many times. The chain is built from TRBV9 and TRBJ2-1; tentative D call: TRBD2 (6 bases). The CDR3 runs to 14 residues. The germline V gene encodes CDR1 SGDLS and CDR2 YYNGEE. V shed 2 bases and J shed 6 bases, with 12 bases lying between them. The CDR3 nucleotides are TGTGCCAGCAGCGTGGGGGGAACTCTCAATGAGCAGTTCTTC. Its protein is CASSVGGTLNEQFF. Looking up the rest from reference TRBV9 and TRBJ2-1 gives the full variable domain: DSGVTQTPKHLITATGQRVTLRCSPRSGDLSVYWYQQSLDQGLQFLIQYYNGEERAKGNILERFSAQQFPDLHSELNLSSLELGDSALYFCASSVGGTLNEQFFGPGTRLTVL.